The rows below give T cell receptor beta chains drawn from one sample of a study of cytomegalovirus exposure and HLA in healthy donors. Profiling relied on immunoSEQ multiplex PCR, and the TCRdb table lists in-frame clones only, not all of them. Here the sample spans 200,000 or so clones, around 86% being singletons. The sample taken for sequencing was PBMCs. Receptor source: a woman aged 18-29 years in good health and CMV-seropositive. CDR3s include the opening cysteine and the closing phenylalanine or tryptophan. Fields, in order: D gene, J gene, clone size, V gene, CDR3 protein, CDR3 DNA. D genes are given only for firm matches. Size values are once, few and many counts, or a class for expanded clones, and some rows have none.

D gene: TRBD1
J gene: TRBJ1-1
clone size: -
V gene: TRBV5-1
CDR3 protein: CASSLPNFKTGSKHEAFF
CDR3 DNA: TGCGCCAGCAGCTTGCCCAACTTTAAGACAGGGAGTAAACATGAAGCTTTCTTT

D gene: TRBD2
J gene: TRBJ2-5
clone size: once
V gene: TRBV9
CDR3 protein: CASRPGLAEETQYF
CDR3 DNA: TGTGCCAGTAGGCCGGGCCTAGCGGAAGAGACCCAGTACTTC

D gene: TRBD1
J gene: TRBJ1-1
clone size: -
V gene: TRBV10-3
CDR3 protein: CAISEWGTGNTEAFF
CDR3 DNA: TGTGCCATCAGTGAGTGGGGGACAGGGAACACTGAAGCTTTCTTT

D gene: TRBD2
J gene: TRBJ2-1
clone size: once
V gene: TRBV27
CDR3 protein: CASSPISGSRNNEQFF
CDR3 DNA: TGTGCCAGCAGTCCAATTAGCGGGAGTAGGAACAATGAGCAGTTCTTC

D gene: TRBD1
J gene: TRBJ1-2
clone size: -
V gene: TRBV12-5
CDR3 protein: CASGSQGAPNYGYTF
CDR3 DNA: TGTGCTAGTGGTTCGCAGGGGGCCCCTAACTATGGCTACACCTTC

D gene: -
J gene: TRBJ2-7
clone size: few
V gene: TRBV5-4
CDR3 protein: CASSLGGMDEQYF
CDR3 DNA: TGTGCCAGCAGCTTGGGCGGGATGGACGAGCAGTACTTC

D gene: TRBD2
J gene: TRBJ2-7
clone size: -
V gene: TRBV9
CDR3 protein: CASSSKPGLGSYEQYF
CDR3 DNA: TGTGCCAGCAGCTCTAAACCGGGACTAGGGTCCTACGAGCAGTACTTC

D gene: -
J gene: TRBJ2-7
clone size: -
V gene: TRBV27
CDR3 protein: CASSFGGTYEQYF
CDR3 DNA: TGTGCCAGCAGTTTCGGCGGAACCTACGAGCAGTACTTC

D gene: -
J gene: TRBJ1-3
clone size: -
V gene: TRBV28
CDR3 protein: CASSVSLGGGNTIYF
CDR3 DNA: TGTGCCAGCAGTGTTTCACTGGGGGGGGGAAACACCATATATTTT

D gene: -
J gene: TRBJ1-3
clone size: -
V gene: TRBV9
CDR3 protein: CASGYEGFGNTIYF
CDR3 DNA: TGTGCCAGTGGATATGAGGGATTTGGAAACACCATATATTTT

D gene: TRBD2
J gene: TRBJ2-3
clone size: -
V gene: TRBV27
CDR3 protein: CASSVTSGRRDTQYF
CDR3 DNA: TGTGCCAGCAGTGTGACTAGCGGGAGACGCGATACGCAGTATTTT

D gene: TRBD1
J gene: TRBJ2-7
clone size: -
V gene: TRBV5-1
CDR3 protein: CASSPTLTGTYEQYF
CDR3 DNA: TGCGCCAGCAGCCCGACCTTGACAGGGACCTACGAGCAGTACTTC

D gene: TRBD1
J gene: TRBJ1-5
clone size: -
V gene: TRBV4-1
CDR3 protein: CASSQTPGQGQPQHF
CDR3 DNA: TGCGCCAGCAGCCAAACCCCGGGACAGGGTCAGCCCCAGCATTTT

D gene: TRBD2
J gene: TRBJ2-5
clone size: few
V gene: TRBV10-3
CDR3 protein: CAISESPSGLRAETQYF
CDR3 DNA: TGTGCCATCAGTGAGTCGCCTAGCGGGCTCCGCGCAGAGACCCAGTACTTC

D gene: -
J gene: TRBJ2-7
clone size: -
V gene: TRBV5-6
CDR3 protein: CASSSPVLAYEQYF
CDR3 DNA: TGTGCCAGCAGTTCCCCAGTCCTAGCCTACGAGCAGTACTTC

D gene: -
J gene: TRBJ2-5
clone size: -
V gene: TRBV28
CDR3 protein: CASSSDGAGEETQYF
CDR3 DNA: TGTGCCAGCAGTTCCGATGGGGCAGGGGAAGAGACCCAGTACTTC

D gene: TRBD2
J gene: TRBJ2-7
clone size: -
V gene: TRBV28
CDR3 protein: CASSFILAGDRISYEQYF
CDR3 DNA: TGTGCCAGCAGTTTCATACTAGCGGGAGACCGTATCTCCTACGAGCAGTACTTC

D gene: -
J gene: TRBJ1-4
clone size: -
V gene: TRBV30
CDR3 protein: CAWAGGPRQINEKLFF
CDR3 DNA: TGTGCCTGGGCTGGCGGGCCACGACAAATTAATGAAAAACTGTTTTTT

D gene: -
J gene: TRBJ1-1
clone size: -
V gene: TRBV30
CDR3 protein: CAWSRNTEAFF
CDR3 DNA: TGTGCCTGGAGCAGGAACACTGAAGCTTTCTTT

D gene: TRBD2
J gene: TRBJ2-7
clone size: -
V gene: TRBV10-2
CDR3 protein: CANKTTSGSAYEQYF
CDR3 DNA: TGCGCCAACAAGACCACTAGCGGTTCAGCCTACGAGCAGTACTTC

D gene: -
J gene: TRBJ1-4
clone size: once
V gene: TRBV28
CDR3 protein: CASSSLRGREKLFF
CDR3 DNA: TGTGCCAGCAGTTCCCTCAGGGGTCGGGAAAAACTGTTTTTT

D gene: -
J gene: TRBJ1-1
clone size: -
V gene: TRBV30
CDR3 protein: CAWTVQPQGRTEAFF
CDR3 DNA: TGTGCCTGGACTGTCCAACCACAGGGCCGCACTGAAGCTTTCTTT

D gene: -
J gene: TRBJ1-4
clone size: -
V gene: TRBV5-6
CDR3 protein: CAGSRLNEKLFF
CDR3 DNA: TGTGCTGGGTCCAGACTTAATGAAAAACTGTTTTTT

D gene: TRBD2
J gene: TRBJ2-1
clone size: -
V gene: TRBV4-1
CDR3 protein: CASSRLPGGSGGNNEQFF
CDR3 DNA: TGCGCCAGCAGCCGTCTCCCGGGAGGGAGCGGGGGGAACAATGAGCAGTTCTTC

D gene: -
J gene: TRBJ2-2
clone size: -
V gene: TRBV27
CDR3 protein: CASRPYRSNTGELFF
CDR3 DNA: TGTGCCAGCCGCCCCTACAGATCGAACACCGGGGAGCTGTTTTTT

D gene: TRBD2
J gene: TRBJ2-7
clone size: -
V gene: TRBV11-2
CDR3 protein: CASSLVEAGGDFYEQYF
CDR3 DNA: TGTGCCAGCAGCTTAGTTGAAGCGGGAGGGGACTTTTACGAGCAGTACTTC

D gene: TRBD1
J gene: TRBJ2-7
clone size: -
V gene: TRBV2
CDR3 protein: CASRGTETYEQYF
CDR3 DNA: TGTGCCAGCAGAGGGACAGAAACCTACGAGCAGTACTTC

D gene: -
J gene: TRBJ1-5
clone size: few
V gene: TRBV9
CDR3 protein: CASSVSGNQPQHF
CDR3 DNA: TGTGCCAGCAGCGTATCGGGCAATCAGCCCCAGCATTTT

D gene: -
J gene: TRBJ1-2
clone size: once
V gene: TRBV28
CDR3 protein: CASSLRADFFYGYTF
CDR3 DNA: TGTGCCAGCAGTCTAAGGGCGGACTTCTTCTATGGCTACACCTTC

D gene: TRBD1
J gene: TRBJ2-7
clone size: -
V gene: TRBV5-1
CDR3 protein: CASSYGQAVSYEQYF
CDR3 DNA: TGCGCCAGCAGTTACGGACAGGCCGTTTCCTACGAGCAGTACTTC

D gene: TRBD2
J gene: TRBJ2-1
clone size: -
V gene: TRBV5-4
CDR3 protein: CASSLAGDYNEQFF
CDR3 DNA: TGTGCCAGCAGCCTAGCGGGGGATTACAATGAGCAGTTCTTC

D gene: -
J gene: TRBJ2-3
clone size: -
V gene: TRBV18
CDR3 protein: CASSPQRVDTQYF
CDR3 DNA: TGTGCCAGCTCACCACAGCGGGTGGATACGCAGTATTTT

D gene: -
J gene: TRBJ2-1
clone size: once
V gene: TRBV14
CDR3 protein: CASSPKIGNPYNEQFF
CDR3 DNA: TGTGCCAGCAGCCCCAAGATTGGCAACCCTTACAATGAGCAGTTCTTC

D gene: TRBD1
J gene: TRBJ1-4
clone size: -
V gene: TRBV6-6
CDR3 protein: CASSYGQGYEKLFF
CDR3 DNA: TGTGCCAGCAGTTACGGACAGGGCTATGAAAAACTGTTTTTT

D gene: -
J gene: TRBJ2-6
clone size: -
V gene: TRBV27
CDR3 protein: CASSLGPDRGGANVLTF
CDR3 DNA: TGTGCCAGCAGTTTGGGTCCTGACAGAGGTGGGGCCAACGTCCTGACTTTC

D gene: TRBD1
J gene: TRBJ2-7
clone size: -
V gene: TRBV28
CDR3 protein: CASSLSHRGPYYEQYF
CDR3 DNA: TGTGCCAGCAGTCTCTCTCACAGGGGCCCCTACTACGAGCAGTACTTC